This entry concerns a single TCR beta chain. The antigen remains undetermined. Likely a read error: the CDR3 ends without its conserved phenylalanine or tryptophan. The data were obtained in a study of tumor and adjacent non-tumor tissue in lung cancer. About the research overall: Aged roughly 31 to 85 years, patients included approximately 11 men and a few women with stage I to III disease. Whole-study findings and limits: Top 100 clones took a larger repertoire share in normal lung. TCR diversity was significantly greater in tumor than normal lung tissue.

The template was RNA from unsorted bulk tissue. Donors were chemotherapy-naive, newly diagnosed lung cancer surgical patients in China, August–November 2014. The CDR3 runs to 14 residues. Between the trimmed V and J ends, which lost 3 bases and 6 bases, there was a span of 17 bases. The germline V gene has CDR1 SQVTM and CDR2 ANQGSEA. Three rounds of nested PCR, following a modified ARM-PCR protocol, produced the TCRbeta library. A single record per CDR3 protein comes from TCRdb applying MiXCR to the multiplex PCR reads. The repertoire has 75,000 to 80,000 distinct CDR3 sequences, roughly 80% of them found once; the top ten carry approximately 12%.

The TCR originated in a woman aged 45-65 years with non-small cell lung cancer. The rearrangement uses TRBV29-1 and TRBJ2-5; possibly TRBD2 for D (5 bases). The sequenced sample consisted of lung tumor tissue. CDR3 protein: CSVECQEDWQTQYL. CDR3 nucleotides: TGCAGCGTTGAGTGTCAGGAGGATTGGCAGACCCAGTACCTC.